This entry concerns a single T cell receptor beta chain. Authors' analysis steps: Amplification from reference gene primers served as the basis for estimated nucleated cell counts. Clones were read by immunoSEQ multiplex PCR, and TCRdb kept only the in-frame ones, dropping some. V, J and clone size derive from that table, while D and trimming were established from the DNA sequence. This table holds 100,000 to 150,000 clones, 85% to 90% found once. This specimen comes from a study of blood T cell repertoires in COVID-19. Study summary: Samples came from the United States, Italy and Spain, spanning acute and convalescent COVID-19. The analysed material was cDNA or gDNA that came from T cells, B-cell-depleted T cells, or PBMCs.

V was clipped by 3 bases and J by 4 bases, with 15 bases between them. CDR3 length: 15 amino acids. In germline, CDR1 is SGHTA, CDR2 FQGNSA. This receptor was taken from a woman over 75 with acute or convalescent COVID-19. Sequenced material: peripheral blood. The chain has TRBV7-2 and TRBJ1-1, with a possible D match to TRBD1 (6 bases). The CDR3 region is CASSFPGGQTTEAFF. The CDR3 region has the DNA TGTGCCAGCAGCTTCCCGGGGGGACAAACCACTGAAGCTTTCTTT.